The clone carrying this T cell receptor (beta chain) showed up just once. Clones were read by immunoSEQ multiplex PCR, and TCRdb kept only the in-frame ones, dropping some. Of about 48,000 clones in the sample, approximately 92% were seen once. This sample stems from a study of T cell changes during pregnancy in multiple sclerosis. Sequencing was performed on CD4+ T cells from peripheral blood mononuclear cells, taken in the second trimester of pregnancy. The receptor was derived from a female donor in good health, enrolled as a control in a pregnancy study.

CDR3 sequence: CASSPTPWGGADGYTF. The CDR3 DNA is TGTGCCAGCAGCCCAACCCCTTGGGGGGGCGCTGATGGCTACACCTTC. The chain joins TRBV7-2 to TRBJ1-2; D is possibly TRBD1 (6 bases). The length of the CDR3 is 16 residues. Germline V lookup: CDR1 SGHTA, CDR2 FQGNSA. V lost 5 bases to trimming and J lost 6 bases, with 22 bases between them.